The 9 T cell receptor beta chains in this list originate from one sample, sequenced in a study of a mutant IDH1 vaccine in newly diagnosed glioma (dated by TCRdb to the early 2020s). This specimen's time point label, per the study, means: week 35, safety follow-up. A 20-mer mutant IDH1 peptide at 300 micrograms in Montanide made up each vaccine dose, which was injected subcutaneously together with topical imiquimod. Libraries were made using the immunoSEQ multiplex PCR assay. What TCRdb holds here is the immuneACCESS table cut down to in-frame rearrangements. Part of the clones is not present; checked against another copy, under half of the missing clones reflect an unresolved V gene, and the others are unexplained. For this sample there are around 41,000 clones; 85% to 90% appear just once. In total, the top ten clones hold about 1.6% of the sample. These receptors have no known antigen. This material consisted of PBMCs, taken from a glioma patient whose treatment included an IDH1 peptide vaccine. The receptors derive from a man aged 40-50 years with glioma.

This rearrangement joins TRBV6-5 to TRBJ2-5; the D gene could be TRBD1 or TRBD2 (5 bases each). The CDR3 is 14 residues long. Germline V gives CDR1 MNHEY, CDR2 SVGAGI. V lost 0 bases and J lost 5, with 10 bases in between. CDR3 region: CASSYSSWGETQYF. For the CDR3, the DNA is TGTGCCAGCAGTTACTCGTCCTGGGGGGAGACCCAGTACTTC.

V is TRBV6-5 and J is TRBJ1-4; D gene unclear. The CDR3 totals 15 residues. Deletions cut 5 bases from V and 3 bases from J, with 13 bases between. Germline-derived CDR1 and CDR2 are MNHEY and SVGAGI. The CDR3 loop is CASSNRGMANEKLFF. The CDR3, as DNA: TGTGCCAGCAGTAACCGGGGAATGGCTAATGAAAAACTGTTTTTT.

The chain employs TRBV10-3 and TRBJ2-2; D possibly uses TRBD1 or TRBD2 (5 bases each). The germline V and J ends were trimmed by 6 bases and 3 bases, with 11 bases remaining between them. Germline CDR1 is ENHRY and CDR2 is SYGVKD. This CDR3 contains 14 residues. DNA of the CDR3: TGTGCCATCAGAGAGGGCAGGGACACCGGGGAGCTGTTTTTT. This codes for CAIREGRDTGELFF.

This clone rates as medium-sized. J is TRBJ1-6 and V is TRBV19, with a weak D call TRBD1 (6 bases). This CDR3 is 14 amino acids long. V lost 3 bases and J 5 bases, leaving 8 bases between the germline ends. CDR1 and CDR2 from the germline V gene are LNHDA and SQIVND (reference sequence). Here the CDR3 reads CASSIGGNNSPLHF. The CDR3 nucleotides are TGTGCCAGTAGTATTGGGGGCAATAATTCACCCCTCCACTTT. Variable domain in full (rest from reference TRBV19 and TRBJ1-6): DGGITQSPKYLFRKEGQNVTLSCEQNLNHDAMYWYRQDPGQGLRLIYYSQIVNDFQKGDIAEGYSVSREKKESFPLTVTSAQKNPTAFYLCASSIGGNNSPLHFGNGTRLTVT.

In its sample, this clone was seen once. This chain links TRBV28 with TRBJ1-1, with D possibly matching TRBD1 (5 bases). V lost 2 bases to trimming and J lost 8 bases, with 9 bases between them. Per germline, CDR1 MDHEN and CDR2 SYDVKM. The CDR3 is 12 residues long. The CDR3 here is CASSLVTEEAFF. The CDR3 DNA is TGTGCCAGCAGTTTAGTGACAGAGGAAGCTTTCTTT.

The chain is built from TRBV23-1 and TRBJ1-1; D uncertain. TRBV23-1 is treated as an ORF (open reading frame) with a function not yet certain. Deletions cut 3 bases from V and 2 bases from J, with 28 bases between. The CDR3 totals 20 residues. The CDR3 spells CASSHRLTPGYRRRNTEAFF. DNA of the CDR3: TGCGCCAGCAGTCATCGCCTTACCCCTGGGTACCGCAGGCGTAACACTGAAGCTTTCTTT.

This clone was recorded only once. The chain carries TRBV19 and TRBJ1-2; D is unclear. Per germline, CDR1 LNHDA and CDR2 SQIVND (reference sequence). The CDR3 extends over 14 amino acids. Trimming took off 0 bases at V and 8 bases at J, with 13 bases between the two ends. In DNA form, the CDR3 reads TGTGCCAGTAGTATAGAAGGGATTTCTATCGGCTACACCTTC. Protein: CASSIEGISIGYTF.

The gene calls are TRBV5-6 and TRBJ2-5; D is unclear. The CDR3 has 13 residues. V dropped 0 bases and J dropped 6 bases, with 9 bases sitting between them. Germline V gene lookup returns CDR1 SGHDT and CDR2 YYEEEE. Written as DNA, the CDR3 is TGTGCCAGCAGCTTGGACCCTCTGAAGACCCAGTACTTC. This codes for CASSLDPLKTQYF.

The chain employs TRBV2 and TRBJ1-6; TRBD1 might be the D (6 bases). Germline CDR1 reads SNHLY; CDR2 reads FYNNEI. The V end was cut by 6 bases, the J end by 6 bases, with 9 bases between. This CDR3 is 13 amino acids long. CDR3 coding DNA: TGTGCCAGCAGCCGGACAGTTAATTCACCCCTCCACTTT. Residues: CASSRTVNSPLHF.